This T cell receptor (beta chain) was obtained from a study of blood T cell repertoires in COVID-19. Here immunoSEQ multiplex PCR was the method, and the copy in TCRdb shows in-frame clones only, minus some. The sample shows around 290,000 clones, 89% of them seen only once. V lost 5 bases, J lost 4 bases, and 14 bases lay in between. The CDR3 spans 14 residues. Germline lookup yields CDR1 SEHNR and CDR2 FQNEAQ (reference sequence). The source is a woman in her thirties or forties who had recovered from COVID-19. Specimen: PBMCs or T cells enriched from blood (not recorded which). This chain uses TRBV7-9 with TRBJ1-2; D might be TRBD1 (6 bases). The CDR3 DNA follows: TGTGCCAGCAGCATCAGGACAGCAGCCTATGGCTACACCTTC. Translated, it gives CASSIRTAAYGYTF.